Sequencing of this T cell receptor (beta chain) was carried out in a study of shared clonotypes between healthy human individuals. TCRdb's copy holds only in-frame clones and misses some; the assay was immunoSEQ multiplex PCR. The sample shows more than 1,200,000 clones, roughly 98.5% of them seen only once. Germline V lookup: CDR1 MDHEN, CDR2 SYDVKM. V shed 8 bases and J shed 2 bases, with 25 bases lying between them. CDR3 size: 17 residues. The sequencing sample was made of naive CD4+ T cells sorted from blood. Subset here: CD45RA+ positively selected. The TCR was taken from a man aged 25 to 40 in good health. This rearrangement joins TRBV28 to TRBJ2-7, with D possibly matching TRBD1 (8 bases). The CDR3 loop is CASWGGRDRLNAYEQYF. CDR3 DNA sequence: TGTGCCAGCTGGGGGGGCCGGGACAGGCTAAATGCCTACGAGCAGTACTTC.